Following are 16 T cell receptor beta chains from one sample sequenced in a study of cytomegalovirus exposure and HLA in healthy donors. Using immunoSEQ multiplex PCR, the repertoire was profiled, and TCRdb retains in-frame clones only, with some absent. The sample includes 250,000 to 300,000 clones, about 86% of them seen just once. The sequenced material came from PBMCs. Receptor source: a young woman in good health and CMV-seronegative.

The CDR3 sequence is CASSQDLTVSNGYTF. The CDR3 nucleotides read TGCGCCAGCAGCCAAGATCTTACGGTCTCTAATGGCTACACCTTC. The chain combines TRBV4-1 with TRBJ1-2; D remains ambiguous. Germline assignment: CDR1 MGHRA and CDR2 YSYEKL. This CDR3 contains 15 residues. V was cut by 0 bases and J by 6 bases, with 14 bases left in between.

The V and J genes are TRBV11-3 and TRBJ2-5, with 7 bases that match TRBD1. V was clipped by 4 bases and J by 5 bases; unmatched bases: 7. Germline V lookup: CDR1 SGHNT, CDR2 YENEEA. The length of the CDR3 is 14 residues. The CDR3 DNA follows: TGTGCCAGCAGCTCCGTCAGGGGGTACGAGACCCAGTACTTC. Its translation is CASSSVRGYETQYF.

Turning to this clone: A clone one base away is much larger, so this may be a read error. The identical CDR3 is also encoded by other nucleotide sequences in the sample. The CDR3 protein is CSVGVTGGGSGYTF. CDR3 nucleotide sequence: TGCAGCGTTGGGGTGACGGGGGGCGGTAGTGGCTACACCTTC. The chain joins TRBV29-1 to TRBJ1-2, with D possibly TRBD1 on 6 matching bases. Deletions cut 4 bases from V and 7 bases from J, with 19 bases between. CDR1 and CDR2 (germline): SQVTM, ANQGSEA. This CDR3 comprises 14 residues.

To note about this clone: This specimen includes other DNA sequences encoding the same CDR3. V usage is TRBV27 and J usage is TRBJ2-7; D is undetermined. The CDR3 length is 13 residues. Germline CDR1 reads MNHEY; CDR2 reads SMNVEV (reference sequence). Trimming pared 3 bases from V and 0 bases from J, leaving 6 bases between. The CDR3 region is CASSLGLSYEQYF. CDR3 nucleotides: TGTGCCAGCAGTTTGGGCCTCTCCTACGAGCAGTACTTC.

V and J are TRBV27 and TRBJ2-2, with D unclear. Germline V gives CDR1 MNHEY, CDR2 SMNVEV (reference sequence). The V end lost 3 bases, the J end lost 4 bases, and 3 bases lay between the germline ends. This CDR3 is built from 12 residues. The DNA of the CDR3 is TGTGCCAGCAGTTTCATCACCGGGGAGCTGTTTTTT. Translation gives CASSFITGELFF.

The V and J genes are TRBV29-1 and TRBJ1-2, with D unclear. The CDR3 spans 13 residues. Germline assignment: CDR1 SQVTM and CDR2 ANQGSEA. The V and J ends lost 4 bases and 3 bases respectively, with 12 bases between them. The CDR3 is CSVGSPNYYGYTF. In DNA form, the CDR3 reads TGCAGCGTTGGGAGCCCGAACTACTATGGCTACACCTTC.

The sample holds a few counts of this clone. J is TRBJ2-6 and V is TRBV30; D may be TRBD1 (5 bases). V lost 5 bases, J lost 0 bases, and 8 bases lay in between. The germline CDR1 and CDR2 sequences are GTSNPN and SVGIG (reference sequence). The CDR3 has 14 amino acids. The CDR3 DNA follows: TGTGCCTGGGACAGAGCCTCTGGGGCCAACGTCCTGACTTTC. Its protein is CAWDRASGANVLTF.

This chain's CDR3 is CASGLVRRGSLEGGYTF. The CDR3 nucleotides read TGTGCTAGTGGTTTGGTACGCAGGGGGAGTCTCGAAGGGGGCTACACCTTC. The V gene is TRBV12-5, the J gene TRBJ1-2, with TRBD1 matching over 7 bases. Germline CDR1 reads LGHNT; CDR2 reads FRNRAP. The CDR3 totals 17 residues. Trimming removed 0 bases from V and 8 bases from J; junction bases left unmatched: 15.

The rearrangement joins TRBV12-5 to TRBJ1-1, with D hard to call. Germline lookup yields CDR1 LGHNT and CDR2 FRNRAP. The length of the CDR3 is 16 residues. Trimming left V 1 base short and J 8 bases short, with 20 bases between. The CDR3, as DNA: TGTGCTAGTGGTTTGGGAGCCCGATCTAGCCCCGAGGAAGCTTTCTTT. Protein product: CASGLGARSSPEEAFF.

This sequence joins TRBV7-9 and TRBJ1-2; 7 bases fit TRBD1. The germline gives CDR1 SEHNR, CDR2 FQNEAQ (reference sequence). This CDR3 region has 13 residues. V was pared by 3 bases and J by 5 bases, with 3 bases of the junction left unmatched. In DNA form, the CDR3 reads TGTGCCAGCAGCTTGGCGACAGGGTATGGCTACACCTTC. Translation: CASSLATGYGYTF.

V usage is TRBV5-4 and J usage is TRBJ1-2; TRBD1 aligns across 7 bases. Trimming took 4 bases from V and 0 from J; bases not matched to a gene: 9. This CDR3 is built from 16 residues. In germline, CDR1 is SGHNT, CDR2 YYREEE (reference sequence). The CDR3 region is CASSPTGFNANYGYTF. For the CDR3, the DNA is TGTGCCAGCAGCCCGACAGGGTTTAATGCTAACTATGGCTACACCTTC. Combining the CDR3 with reference TRBV5-4 and TRBJ1-2 gives the whole variable domain ETGVTQSPTHLIKTRGQQVTLRCSSQSGHNTVSWYQQALGQGPQFIFQYYREEENGRGNFPPRFSGLQFPNYSSELNVNALELDDSALYLCASSPTGFNANYGYTFGSGTRLTVV.

In its sample, this clone was seen many times. The gene calls are TRBV5-4 and TRBJ1-2; TRBD1 matches at 8 bases. Per the germline V gene, CDR1 is SGHNT and CDR2 is YYREEE (reference sequence). The trim removed 2 bases at V and 2 bases at J, leaving 5 bases unmatched. The CDR3 sequence is 15 residues long. The CDR3 DNA follows: TGTGCCAGCAGCTTATCAGGGGGCGAGAACTATGGCTACACCTTC. This encodes CASSLSGGENYGYTF.

The V call is TRBV2, the J call TRBJ2-4, with no clear D. This CDR3 is built from 13 residues. The V and J ends lost 3 bases and 5 bases respectively, with 8 bases between them. From germline, CDR1 is SNHLY and CDR2 FYNNEI. In DNA form, the CDR3 reads TGTGCCAGCAGTGATCTTCGGGAAAACATTCAGTACTTC. Encoded protein: CASSDLRENIQYF.

The chain combines TRBV18 with TRBJ2-5, with D unresolved. The CDR3 runs to 12 residues. Trimming removed 6 bases at V and 3 bases at J, with 8 bases between. Germline loops: CDR1 KGHSH, CDR2 LQKENI. This chain's CDR3 is CASSPLKETQYF. In nucleotides, the CDR3 is TGTGCCAGCTCCCCCCTTAAAGAGACCCAGTACTTC.

The rearrangement uses TRBV5-1 and TRBJ2-3; 11 positions agree with TRBD2. Germline V gene lookup returns CDR1 SGHRS and CDR2 YFSETQ. With V trimmed by 7 bases and J by 4 bases, 8 bases remained unmatched. CDR3 length equals 15 residues. CDR3 in DNA: TGCGCCAGCCACACCGGGACTAGCGGACCAGATACGCAGTATTTT. It encodes CASHTGTSGPDTQYF.

The chain couples TRBV4-3 to TRBJ1-2; perhaps TRBD1 as D (6 bases). CDR1 is LGHNA and CDR2 is YSLEER in the germline V gene. There are 15 residues in the CDR3. The V end lost 4 bases, the J end lost 1 base, and 13 bases lay between the germline ends. The CDR3 region is CASSRNRDRNYGYTF. For the CDR3, the DNA is TGCGCCAGCAGCCGAAACAGGGACCGTAACTATGGCTACACCTTC.